A selection of T cell receptor beta chains follows, all from one sample in a study of early T cells in non-severe SARS-CoV-2 infection. TCRdb re-analysed the 5' RACE reads in MiXCR, keeping a single row per CDR3 protein. The sample has roughly 40,000 distinct CDR3 sequences, 4.5% to 5% seen once; the top ten hold about 5%. The sample consisted of whole blood. The receptors come from an adult who was a healthcare worker with PCR-confirmed SARS-CoV-2 infection or an uninfected control (not recorded which). The CDR3 runs from the conserved cysteine through the conserved F or W. A D gene is named only where the DNA matches it firmly. Rows may omit the clone size; those that give it use once, few, many or a size class.

TRBV20-1	TRBD2	TRBJ2-1	many	CSARETSGRTLSYNEQFF	TGCAGTGCTAGAGAAACTAGCGGGAGGACTCTCTCCTACAATGAGCAGTTCTTC
TRBV4-2	TRBD2	TRBJ2-7	once	CASSQDFGLAGGEQYF	TGTGCCAGCAGCCAAGATTTCGGACTAGCGGGTGGGGAGCAGTACTTC
TRBV11-2	-	TRBJ1-5	few	CASSLSRDQPQHF	TGTGCCAGCAGCTTAAGCCGGGATCAGCCCCAGCATTTT
TRBV4-1	-	TRBJ1-2	-	CASSQGSGTNYGYTF	TGCGCCAGCAGCCAAGGATCGGGAACGAACTATGGCTACACCTTC
TRBV20-1	TRBD2	TRBJ2-7	many	CSAGTTYEQYF	TGCAGTGCGGGGACTACCTACGAGCAGTACTTC
TRBV19	-	TRBJ1-2	many	CASSIGTKLANYGYTF	TGTGCCAGTAGTATCGGGACAAAGTTAGCTAACTATGGCTACACCTTC
TRBV10-3	-	TRBJ2-7	-	CAISDLRGGVSYEQYF	TGTGCCATCAGTGACCTCAGGGGCGGGGTCTCCTACGAGCAGTACTTC
TRBV7-9	-	TRBJ1-6	many	CASSSPGANSPLHF	TGTGCCAGCAGCTCGCCGGGCGCCAATTCACCCCTCCACTTT
TRBV10-1	-	TRBJ2-7	medium-sized	CASSGNREPYEQYF	TGCGCCAGCAGTGGAAACAGGGAACCCTACGAGCAGTACTTC
TRBV12-3/TRBV12-4	-	TRBJ1-6	many	CASSFSRGRNSPLHF	TGTGCCAGCAGTTTTTCCCGGGGAAGAAATTCACCCCTCCACTTT
TRBV27	-	TRBJ1-2	few	CASSISGQPNYGYTF	TGTGCCAGCAGTATCTCCGGACAGCCCAACTATGGCTACACCTTC
TRBV14	TRBD2	TRBJ2-1	many	CASSQLTSREVQFF	TGTGCCAGCAGCCAACTCACGAGCCGGGAGGTGCAGTTCTTC
TRBV6-2/TRBV6-3	-	TRBJ2-1	-	CATAVSVYNEQFF	TGTGCCACCGCGGTTTCGGTGTACAATGAGCAGTTCTTC
TRBV7-9	TRBD2	TRBJ2-3	-	CDSSLRLAGSIDTQYF	TGTGACAGCAGCTTAAGACTAGCGGGGAGTATAGATACGCAGTATTTT
TRBV4-3	-	TRBJ1-1	many	CASSQDRRITFF	TGCGCCAGCAGCCAAGATCGCCGAATTACTTTCTTT
TRBV4-2	-	TRBJ2-7	many	CASSQVLPATYEQYF	TGTGCCAGCAGCCAAGTTCTTCCGGCAACCTACGAGCAGTACTTC
TRBV7-6	TRBD2	TRBJ2-1	-	CASSLGILAGGVDNEQFF	TGTGCCAGCAGCTTAGGAATCCTAGCGGGAGGAGTAGACAATGAGCAGTTCTTC
TRBV7-8	-	TRBJ2-3	many	CASSLLITDTQYF	TGTGCCAGCAGCTTACTTATCACAGATACGCAGTATTTT
TRBV5-1	TRBD1	TRBJ2-2	few	CASSRGTGDTGELFF	TGCGCCAGCAGCCGGGGGACAGGGGACACCGGGGAGCTGTTTTTT
TRBV7-9	-	TRBJ2-3	-	CASSLYSLVTDTQYF	TGTGCCAGCAGCTTATACAGCTTAGTCACAGATACGCAGTATTTT
TRBV6-5	-	TRBJ1-1	few	CASRRPSSVNTEAFF	TGTGCCAGCAGACGCCCAAGTAGTGTCAACACTGAAGCTTTCTTT
TRBV7-2	-	TRBJ1-5	many	CASSLGGSLPNQPQHF	TGTGCCAGCAGCTTAGGGGGGTCTCTCCCCAATCAGCCCCAGCATTTT
TRBV19	TRBD2	TRBJ2-3	-	CASSASGRIDTQYF	TGTGCCAGTAGCGCTAGCGGGAGAATAGATACGCAGTATTTT
TRBV3-1	-	TRBJ2-1	few	CASSQGGGYNNEQFF	TGTGCCAGCAGCCAAGGGGGAGGCTACAACAATGAGCAGTTCTTC
TRBV28	TRBD1	TRBJ1-5	many	CASSWGQVNQPQHF	TGTGCCAGCAGTTGGGGACAGGTTAATCAGCCCCAGCATTTT
TRBV20-1	-	TRBJ1-1	many	CSASKGQGLYRTEAFF	TGCAGTGCTAGTAAAGGCCAGGGCCTCTATCGGACTGAAGCTTTCTTT
TRBV5-4	-	TRBJ1-1	many	CASSLATGMNTEAFF	TGTGCCAGCAGCTTGGCTACAGGAATGAACACTGAAGCTTTCTTT
TRBV6-6	-	TRBJ1-2	few	CASKARGMDYGYTF	TGTGCCAGCAAGGCCAGAGGCATGGACTATGGCTACACCTTC
TRBV12-3/TRBV12-4	-	TRBJ2-7	-	CASSSAGTLSYEQYF	TGTGCCAGCAGTTCTGCCGGGACTTTAAGCTACGAGCAGTACTTC
TRBV7-2	TRBD1	TRBJ1-1	-	CASSFGQGDAEAFF	TGTGCCAGCAGCTTTGGACAGGGGGACGCTGAAGCTTTCTTT
TRBV11-2	TRBD2	TRBJ2-1	few	CASSPQTSGGEQFF	TGTGCCAGCAGCCCACAGACTAGCGGGGGCGAGCAGTTCTTC
TRBV3-2	-	TRBJ2-1	many	CASSQDTPLRTLRDEQFF	TGTGCCAGCAGCCAAGATACCCCGCTTCGGACCCTCCGGGATGAGCAGTTCTTC
TRBV5-6	-	TRBJ2-5	few	CASSLGHAIQTQYF	TGTGCCAGCAGCTTAGGACATGCGATTCAGACCCAGTACTTC
TRBV5-1	-	TRBJ1-6	many	CASSGASGVNSPLHF	TGCGCCAGCAGCGGAGCTAGCGGAGTCAATTCACCCCTCCACTTT
TRBV5-1	-	TRBJ1-1	-	CASSFQGPTNTEAFF	TGCGCCAGCAGCTTTCAGGGCCCTACGAACACTGAAGCTTTCTTT
TRBV29-1	-	TRBJ2-6	many	CSATLSGANVLTF	TGCAGCGCCACCCTCTCTGGGGCCAACGTCCTGACTTTC
TRBV5-4	-	TRBJ2-1	-	CASSLKGAGVVYNEQFF	TGTGCCAGCAGCTTGAAGGGGGCGGGAGTTGTCTACAATGAGCAGTTCTTC
TRBV12-3/TRBV12-4	TRBD1	TRBJ2-7	-	CASQDRVSYEQYF	TGTGCCAGCCAAGACAGGGTTTCCTACGAGCAGTACTTC
TRBV24-1	-	TRBJ2-2	-	CATSDNRDTGELFF	TGTGCCACCAGTGATAACAGGGACACCGGGGAGCTGTTTTTT
TRBV18	-	TRBJ2-5	many	CASSPRQGETQYF	TGTGCCAGCTCACCCAGGCAGGGAGAGACCCAGTACTTC
TRBV2	TRBD2	TRBJ2-1	few	CASRFGTSPSYNEQFF	TGTGCCAGCAGATTCGGGACTAGTCCATCCTACAATGAGCAGTTCTTC